The subject of this entry is one T cell receptor beta chain. Antigen unknown. Aged roughly 6 to 90, donors were systemically healthy Caucasians from Russia. Per germline, CDR1 LNHDA and CDR2 SQIVND (reference sequence). The CDR3 extends over 13 amino acids. Trimming cost V 6 bases and J 1 base, with 9 bases left between them. The record originates from a study of blood T cells in healthy people across ages. Findings and caveats of the study: Older age coincided with a roughly linear decline in TCR beta diversity per million T cells. Conclusively comparing naive with antigen-experienced cells was impossible with unsorted PBMCs. Greater diversity and more naive CD4+ cells were seen in long-lived donors than in aged donors.

For the second PCR, which ran for 7 to 11 cycles, a sample-barcoded 5' primer and a J-beta primer mix were used. Each CDR3 protein gets one entry after TCRdb re-called the 5' RACE reads with MiXCR. Found here are over a million distinct CDR3 sequences, 40% to 45% of them singletons; the top ten hold about 20%. Sequenced input: blood. This chain joins TRBV19 and TRBJ1-1; D is undetermined. The sequence was collected from a woman aged 60-75 years in good health. CDR3 protein: CASSQQWNTEAFF. Here the CDR3 DNA reads TGTGCCAGTAGCCAGCAATGGAACACTGAAGCTTTCTTT.